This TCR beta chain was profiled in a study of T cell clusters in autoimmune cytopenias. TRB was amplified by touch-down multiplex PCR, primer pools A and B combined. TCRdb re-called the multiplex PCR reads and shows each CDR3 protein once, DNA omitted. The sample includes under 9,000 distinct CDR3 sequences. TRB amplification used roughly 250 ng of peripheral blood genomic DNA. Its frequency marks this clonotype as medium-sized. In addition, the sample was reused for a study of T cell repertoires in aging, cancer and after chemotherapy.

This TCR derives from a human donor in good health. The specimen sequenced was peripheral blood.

CDR3 amino acids: CSVAGTSDSFAYNEQFF. This chain links TRBV29-1 with TRBJ2-1; the D call of TRBD2 rests on TCRdb alone, since no DNA is present to check it. The germline V gene has CDR1 SQVTM and CDR2 ANQGSEA. This CDR3 has 17 amino acids.